This TCR beta chain is from a study of T cells after yellow fever vaccination. Study context: Fractions containing few cells were prepared with SMART-Seq v4 Ultra Low Input. Whole-study findings and limits: The appearance of a small share of clonotypes in both CD4 and CD8 compartments was observed. A large majority of primary-vaccination clones showed up again after the booster (96% CD4, roughly 88% CD8). Abundant bulk-derived clonotypes could contaminate FACS-sorted repertoires.

A few counts support this clonotype. As yet, its antigen is unknown. TCRdb called the 5' RACE reads again in MiXCR, with one record for every CDR3 protein. Of some 390,000 distinct CDR3 sequences listed, over 15% are singletons. Trimming removed 3 bases from V and 1 base from J, with 9 bases in between. The germline V gene has CDR1 DFQATT and CDR2 SNEGSKA (reference sequence). The CDR3 extends over 13 amino acids. The J gene is TRBJ1-2, the V gene TRBV20-1, with D tentatively TRBD1 (6 bases). This TCR was sampled from a man aged 18 to 30 who received the YFV17D yellow fever vaccine. The source material was PBMCs, sampled before the yellow fever booster vaccination. CDR3 residues: CSARQGFNYGYTF. CDR3 DNA: TGCAGTGCTAGGCAGGGGTTTAACTATGGCTACACCTTC.